Below, 26 T cell receptor beta chains from the same sample are listed, as sequenced in a study of blood T cell repertoires in COVID-19 (dated by TCRdb to the early 2020s). Library method: the immunoSEQ multiplex PCR assay. Not all clones reach the TCRdb copy of this immuneACCESS table, which keeps in-frame sequences only. Checked studies attribute under half of the gap to unresolved V genes and leave the rest unexplained. The table for this sample lists approximately 91,000 clones; around four fifths of them were counted only once. The ten largest clones add up to about 10% of the sample. Sequencing was performed on peripheral blood. The receptors originated from a woman of 80 years or more with acute or convalescent COVID-19.

The chain uses TRBV4-3 and TRBJ2-7; perhaps TRBD2 as D (5 bases). Trimming shortened V by 0 bases and J by 6 bases, and 12 bases separated the two germline ends. The CDR3 is 14 residues long. Germline V gene sequence: CDR1 LGHNA, CDR2 YSLEER. The CDR3 here is CASSQDTRVIEQYF. The CDR3 nucleotides are TGCGCCAGCAGCCAAGATACGAGGGTCATCGAGCAGTACTTC.

This chain links TRBV28 with TRBJ1-2; tentatively, D is TRBD1 (5 bases). This CDR3 has 15 residues. V lost 7 bases, J lost 5 bases, and 20 bases lay in between. CDR1 MDHEN and CDR2 SYDVKM come from the germline V gene. CDR3 nucleotides: TGTGCCAGCAACCGGGGAGGAATCGGGGGGTATGGCTACACCTTC. Amino acids: CASNRGGIGGYGYTF.

The chain employs TRBV14 and TRBJ1-2, with D perhaps matching TRBD1 (6 bases). The ends were cut back, 4 bases at V and 8 bases at J, with 14 bases in the middle. Germline values: CDR1 SGHDN, CDR2 FVKESK. CDR3 length equals 13 residues. In DNA form, the CDR3 reads TGTGCCAGCAGCCCCCGGACAGCTTGGGGCTACACCTTC. Protein: CASSPRTAWGYTF.

The V gene is TRBV2, the J gene TRBJ1-4; D is uncertain. CDR3 length: 12 amino acids. The V end was cut by 6 bases, the J end by 8 bases, with 10 bases between. Germline V CDR1 and CDR2: SNHLY, FYNNEI. The CDR3 DNA reads TGTGCCAGCAGCCCCATTCGGGAAAAACTGTTTTTT. Translating it yields CASSPIREKLFF.

The chain carries TRBV7-8 and TRBJ1-4; D is undetermined. The CDR3 loop spans 12 amino acids. Germline assignment: CDR1 SGHVS and CDR2 FQNEAQ. Trimming left V 5 bases short and J 3 bases short, with 4 bases between. The CDR3: CASSPSNEKLFF. The CDR3 nucleotides are TGTGCCAGCAGCCCGTCTAATGAAAAACTGTTTTTT. The full variable domain, in which reference TRBV7-8 and TRBJ1-4 provide the parts outside the CDR3, is GAGVSQSPRYKVAKRGQDVALRCDPISGHVSLFWYQQALGQGPEFLTYFQNEAQLDKSGLPSDRFFAERPEGSVSTLKIQRTQQEDSAVYLCASSPSNEKLFFGSGTQLSVL.

This sequence joins TRBV7-9 and TRBJ2-7, with a possible D match to TRBD2 (6 bases). The germline CDR1 and CDR2 sequences are SEHNR and FQNEAQ (reference sequence). This CDR3 contains 14 residues. V was shortened by 6 bases and J by 6 bases, with 18 bases between the two germline ends. The CDR3 spells CASRFSLQGGEQYF. The CDR3 DNA reads TGTGCCAGCAGATTTTCTCTGCAGGGAGGCGAGCAGTACTTC.

The chain employs TRBV25-1 and TRBJ1-3, with TRBD1 as a possible D gene (5 bases). Germline V gives CDR1 MGHDK, CDR2 SYGVNS. The length of the CDR3 is 16 residues. Trimming removed 6 bases from V and 4 bases from J, with 19 bases in between. The CDR3 region is CASSPPGTTLGNTIYF. The CDR3 DNA is TGTGCCAGCAGCCCTCCCGGGACTACTCTCGGAAACACCATATATTTT.

The chain carries TRBV2 and TRBJ1-5; D unresolved. The CDR3 covers 10 residues. The germline V gene has CDR1 SNHLY and CDR2 FYNNEI. Trimming cost V 8 bases and J 5 bases, with 4 bases left between them. The CDR3 nucleotides read TGTGCCAGCGGCTATCAGCCCCAGCATTTT. Translating gives CASGYQPQHF.

This clone was seen only a few times. V and J are TRBV6-6 and TRBJ1-1, with D unclear. V dropped 3 bases and J dropped 4 bases, with 15 bases sitting between them. This CDR3 has 15 residues. Germline V lookup: CDR1 MNHNY, CDR2 SVGAGI (reference sequence). CDR3 DNA: TGTGCCAGCAGTTATGGAGATGTGGGTGTCACTGAAGCTTTCTTT. It codes for CASSYGDVGVTEAFF.

The V and J genes are TRBV28 and TRBJ2-2, with 7 bases identical to TRBD2. V shed 2 bases, J shed 4 bases, and the junction held 10 bases outside the gene matches. The CDR3 runs 17 residues. Germline CDR1 and CDR2: MDHEN and SYDVKM. The CDR3 coding sequence is TGTGCCAGCAGTTTACGCCAGGGAGGGTCCGGCACCGGGGAGCTGTTTTTT. Its protein product is CASSLRQGGSGTGELFF. Using reference TRBV28 and TRBJ2-2 for the parts outside the CDR3, the full variable domain is DVKVTQSSRYLVKRTGEKVFLECVQDMDHENMFWYRQDPGLGLRLIYFSYDVKMKEKGDIPEGYSVSREKKERFSLILESASTNQTSMYLCASSLRQGGSGTGELFFGEGSRLTVL.

The chain carries TRBV12-3 or TRBV12-4 and TRBJ1-4; no clear D. The CDR3 length is 13 residues. V dropped 6 bases and J dropped 10 bases, with 15 bases sitting between them. CDR3 amino acids: CASSSVDPGKLFF. The DNA for the CDR3 is TGTGCCAGCAGCTCCGTCGACCCAGGAAAACTGTTTTTT.

This clone has a single count. This rearrangement joins TRBV7-2 to TRBJ2-5; possibly TRBD1 for D (5 bases). The ends were cut back, 2 bases at V and 5 bases at J, with 12 bases in the middle. Germline V gene sequence: CDR1 SGHTA, CDR2 FQGNSA. The CDR3 is 14 amino acids. CDR3 coding DNA: TGTGCCAGCAGCTTAAATAGGGGTGGGGAGACCCAGTACTTC. This gives the protein CASSLNRGGETQYF.

In this sample, this clone turned up once. The chain employs TRBV5-1 and TRBJ2-2; TRBD2 aligns across 14 bases. With V trimmed by 0 bases and J by 7 bases, 2 bases remained unmatched. Germline-derived CDR1 and CDR2 are SGHRS and YFSETQ. The CDR3 covers 16 residues. The chain's CDR3 is CASSLGTSGRIGELFF. In DNA form, the CDR3 reads TGCGCCAGCAGCTTGGGGACTAGCGGGAGGATCGGGGAGCTGTTTTTT.

The rearrangement uses TRBV5-6 and TRBJ2-4; D possibly corresponds to TRBD2 (5 bases). Germline V lookup: CDR1 SGHDT, CDR2 YYEEEE. Trimming removed 0 bases at V and 4 bases at J, with 17 bases between. This CDR3 has 17 amino acids. In DNA form, the CDR3 reads TGTGCCAGCAGCTTGGGGGCCCTGGAGGATAAAAAAAACATTCAGTACTTC. Translating it yields CASSLGALEDKKNIQYF.

The sample holds a few counts of this clone. V and J are TRBV4-2 and TRBJ1-1; 8 nucleotides align to TRBD1. V lost 0 bases to trimming and J lost 1 base; unmatched junction nucleotides: 7. CDR3 size: 17 residues. Germline assignment: CDR1 LGHNA and CDR2 YNFKEQ. The CDR3 loop reads CASSQETSGGWNTEAFF. For the CDR3, the DNA is TGTGCCAGCAGCCAAGAAACCTCAGGGGGCTGGAACACTGAAGCTTTCTTT.

This clone was found once. The V gene is TRBV5-1, the J gene TRBJ1-4; the D gene is possibly TRBD1 (5 bases). Germline CDR1 reads SGHRS; CDR2 reads YFSETQ. This CDR3 contains 13 residues. The germline V and J ends were trimmed by 0 bases and 8 bases, with 8 bases remaining between them. CDR3 sequence reads: CASSLGGGEKLFF. The CDR3 nucleotides are TGCGCCAGCAGCTTGGGCGGGGGAGAAAAACTGTTTTTT.

The chain combines TRBV23-1 with TRBJ2-3; D possibly corresponds to TRBD1 (5 bases). TRBV23-1 is assigned to the ORF class and has an uncertain function. The CDR3 is made up of 14 amino acids. The V gene lost 4 bases and the J gene lost 2 bases, with 10 bases spanning the gap. CDR3 amino acids: CASSRTRVTDTQYF. In DNA form, the CDR3 reads TGCGCCAGCAGTCGGACAAGAGTCACAGATACGCAGTATTTT.

This chain uses TRBV4-3 with TRBJ2-1, with 10 bases that match TRBD2. The CDR3 totals 16 residues. J was trimmed by 6 bases and V by 2 bases; bases with no gene match: 7. In germline, CDR1 is LGHNA, CDR2 YSLEER. This chain's CDR3 is CASSQRGLAGVNEQFF. The CDR3, as DNA: TGCGCCAGCAGCCAAAGGGGCCTAGCGGGAGTCAATGAGCAGTTCTTC.

The chain is built from TRBV5-1 and TRBJ2-5; 8 nucleotides align to TRBD1. CDR1 is SGHRS and CDR2 is YFSETQ in the germline V gene. V was pared by 5 bases and J by 5 bases, with 5 bases of the junction left unmatched. This CDR3 contains 13 residues. Here the CDR3 DNA reads TGCGCCAGCAGGCCAACAGGGGGGGAGACCCAGTACTTC. Protein sequence: CASRPTGGETQYF.

V usage is TRBV6-2 or TRBV6-3 and J usage is TRBJ2-1; D may be TRBD2 (6 bases). V was clipped by 0 bases and J by 8 bases, with 11 bases between them. Looked up from germline, CDR1 is MNHEY and CDR2 is SVGEGT. This CDR3 region has 14 residues. This CDR3 reads CASSYSTSRDEQFF. CDR3 bases: TGTGCCAGCAGTTACTCCACTAGCAGGGATGAGCAGTTCTTC.

Only one count was recorded for this clone. The V gene is TRBV19, the J gene TRBJ1-1; TRBD1 aligns across 11 bases. This CDR3 comprises 14 residues. The J segment lost 2 bases and the V segment lost 8 bases, leaving 4 bases of the junction unmatched. Germline values: CDR1 LNHDA, CDR2 SQIVND (reference sequence). CDR3: CASWDRGLNTEAFF. The CDR3 DNA reads as TGTGCCAGTTGGGACAGGGGGTTAAACACTGAAGCTTTCTTT. Variable domain in full (rest from reference TRBV19 and TRBJ1-1): DGGITQSPKYLFRKEGQNVTLSCEQNLNHDAMYWYRQDPGQGLRLIYYSQIVNDFQKGDIAEGYSVSREKKESFPLTVTSAQKNPTAFYLCASWDRGLNTEAFFGQGTRLTVV.

CDR3 sequence: CASSYQGLGTEAFF. The CDR3 DNA reads TGTGCCAGCAGTTACCAGGGGTTAGGCACTGAAGCTTTCTTT. This chain links TRBV6-2 or TRBV6-3 with TRBJ1-1; D is perhaps TRBD1 (6 bases). Trimming cost V 2 bases and J 4 bases, with 11 bases left between them. The CDR3 consists of 14 residues. CDR1 is MNHEY, CDR2 SVGEGT, per germline.

The chain is built from TRBV6-2 or TRBV6-3 and TRBJ2-3; 14 bases map to TRBD2. From germline, CDR1 is MNHEY and CDR2 SVGEGT. With 4 bases clipped from V and 2 bases from J, the junction kept 8 bases outside the gene matches. This CDR3 is 18 amino acids long. CDR3 protein: CASSFQTSGREATDTQYF. The CDR3 bases are TGTGCCAGCAGTTTTCAGACTAGCGGGAGGGAAGCCACAGATACGCAGTATTTT.

The rearrangement links TRBV7-9 to TRBJ1-2; D may be TRBD1 (6 bases). The CDR3 has 14 amino acids. Deletions cut 5 bases from V and 4 bases from J, with 14 bases between. Germline assignment: CDR1 SEHNR and CDR2 FQNEAQ (reference sequence). As DNA, the CDR3 is TGTGCCAGCAGCCCCCAGGGGATCGTCTATGGCTACACCTTC. Its translation is CASSPQGIVYGYTF.

This chain connects TRBV11-3 to TRBJ1-1; D is unresolved. V lost 2 bases to trimming and J lost 2 bases, with 6 bases between them. Germline V gene lookup returns CDR1 SGHNT and CDR2 YENEEA. CDR3 length: 13 amino acids. CDR3 nucleotides: TGTGCCAGCAGCTTACAGGAAAACACTGAAGCTTTCTTT. This gives the protein CASSLQENTEAFF.

This chain links TRBV28 with TRBJ1-4; 12 bases map to TRBD1. Germline V gene data show CDR1 as MDHEN and CDR2 as SYDVKM. With 4 bases clipped from V and 8 bases from J, the junction kept 11 bases outside the gene matches. The length of the CDR3 is 17 residues. The CDR3 DNA sequence: TGTGCCAGCAGTTGGCCGGTCCGGGACAGGGGGCTGGAAAAACTGTTTTTT. This gives the protein CASSWPVRDRGLEKLFF.